Listed here are 13 T cell receptor beta chains from one sample, sequenced in a study of T cells in narcolepsy. Libraries were prepared by immunoSEQ multiplex PCR; TCRdb keeps only in-frame clonotypes and omits some of them. Among 31,000 or so clones listed, roughly 88% were seen once. The sequencing input was CD45RA- memory CD4+ T cells from PBMCs. The receptors stem from a human donor with narcolepsy.

This chain connects TRBV14 to TRBJ2-6; D is unresolved. Germline-derived CDR1 and CDR2 are SGHDN and FVKESK. Between the trimmed V and J ends, which lost 4 bases and 4 bases, there was a span of 8 bases. This CDR3 contains 14 residues. The CDR3, as DNA: TGTGCCAGCAGCCGGTCACAGGGGGCCAACGTCCTGACTTTC. This sequence encodes CASSRSQGANVLTF. The full variable domain, with the rest looked up from reference TRBV14 and TRBJ2-6, is EAGVTQFPSHSVIEKGQTVTLRCDPISGHDNLYWYRRVMGKEIKFLLHFVKESKQDESGMPNNRFLAERTGGTYSTLKVQPAELEDSGVYFCASSRSQGANVLTFGAGSRLTVL.

The V call is TRBV5-4, the J call TRBJ2-5; D is possibly TRBD1 or TRBD2 (7 bases each). Trimming pared 7 bases from V and 5 bases from J, leaving 15 bases between. CDR3 size: 13 residues. Germline values: CDR1 SGHNT, CDR2 YYREEE (reference sequence). CDR3 region: CASHSGGAETQYF. The CDR3 region has the DNA TGTGCCAGCCATTCAGGGGGGGCGGAGACCCAGTACTTC.

The genes are TRBV2 and TRBJ2-7, with a weak D call TRBD2 (7 bases). There are 13 residues in the CDR3. CDR1 is SNHLY, CDR2 FYNNEI, per germline. Trimming removed 5 bases at V and 7 bases at J, with 15 bases between. The CDR3 DNA reads as TGTGCCAGCAGTAGGGGGGGCGGCGGGGAGCAGTACTTC. This gives the protein CASSRGGGGEQYF.

This chain uses TRBV19 with TRBJ1-5; D possibly corresponds to TRBD1 (6 bases). Trimming shortened V by 6 bases and J by 0 bases, and 12 bases separated the two germline ends. From germline, CDR1 is LNHDA and CDR2 SQIVND (reference sequence). This CDR3 is 15 amino acids long. The CDR3 region is CASRLDRYSNQPQHF. In DNA, the CDR3 is TGTGCCAGTAGGCTGGACAGATATAGCAATCAGCCCCAGCATTTT.

CDR3 sequence: CASSLVATGDPTDTQYF. The CDR3 bases are TGCGCCAGCAGCTTGGTTGCGACAGGGGACCCCACAGATACGCAGTATTTT. V gene TRBV5-1 combines with J gene TRBJ2-3; 8 nucleotides align to TRBD1. The germline CDR1 and CDR2 sequences are SGHRS and YFSETQ. The CDR3 sequence is 17 residues long. With 0 bases clipped from V and 2 bases from J, the junction kept 8 bases outside the gene matches.

J is TRBJ1-1 and V is TRBV7-3, with D tentatively TRBD1 (5 bases). Germline V gives CDR1 SGHTA, CDR2 FQGTGA. Trimming left V 6 bases short and J 1 base short, with 12 bases between. The CDR3 is 14 amino acids. The CDR3 bases are TGTGCCAGCAGTTCTGGACACCAGAACACTGAAGCTTTCTTT. Translation: CASSSGHQNTEAFF.

The chain carries TRBV19 and TRBJ1-4; a possible D gene is TRBD1 (6 bases). The CDR3 is made up of 14 amino acids. The germline CDR1 and CDR2 sequences are LNHDA and SQIVND (reference sequence). The germline V and J ends were trimmed by 6 bases and 7 bases, with 15 bases remaining between them. The CDR3 nucleotides are TGTGCCAGTAGCTCCAGGACAGCCGTTGAAAAACTGTTTTTT. This sequence encodes CASSSRTAVEKLFF. The whole variable domain, filled in from reference TRBV19 and TRBJ1-4, reads DGGITQSPKYLFRKEGQNVTLSCEQNLNHDAMYWYRQDPGQGLRLIYYSQIVNDFQKGDIAEGYSVSREKKESFPLTVTSAQKNPTAFYLCASSSRTAVEKLFFGSGTQLSVL.

The chain employs TRBV6-1 and TRBJ2-2, with D hard to call. CDR3 length: 14 residues. V was pared by 8 bases and J by 2 bases, with 12 bases between. Germline lookup yields CDR1 MNHNS and CDR2 SASEGT. CDR3 region: CASQETANTGELFF. The CDR3 bases are TGTGCCAGCCAGGAAACAGCAAACACCGGGGAGCTGTTTTTT.

The genes are TRBV10-3 and TRBJ2-2; the D is unclear. The germline CDR1 and CDR2 sequences are ENHRY and SYGVKD. Trimming took 3 bases from V and 0 from J, leaving 8 bases between them. The CDR3 is 15 residues long. The CDR3 loop reads CAISDAIPNTGELFF. The CDR3 DNA reads as TGTGCCATCAGTGACGCAATTCCGAACACCGGGGAGCTGTTTTTT.

The J gene is TRBJ2-5, the V gene TRBV27, with TRBD2 identical over 10 bases. V dropped 2 bases and J dropped 6; count of bases not matched to a gene: 9. The CDR3 extends over 16 amino acids. CDR1 is MNHEY, CDR2 SMNVEV, per germline (reference sequence). The CDR3 nucleotides are TGTGCCAGCAGTTTAAGTGGTCTAGCGGGAGTGAAGACCCAGTACTTC. It codes for CASSLSGLAGVKTQYF.

Regarding this clone: Distinct nucleotide sequences in the sample also encode this CDR3. J is TRBJ1-1 and V is TRBV6-6; D unresolved. This CDR3 has 13 amino acids. CDR1 and CDR2 (germline): MNHNY, SVGAGI (reference sequence). V lost 2 bases and J lost 1, with 5 bases in between. The CDR3 DNA reads TGTGCCAGCAGTTACACCTCGAACACTGAAGCTTTCTTT. This gives the protein CASSYTSNTEAFF.

This clone was observed a few times. The germline gene is not matched at one end of the junction; a read error may be the cause. The V gene is TRBV15, the J gene TRBJ1-3; no definite D call. Germline assignment: CDR1 LNHNV and CDR2 YYDKDF (reference sequence). The CDR3 sequence is 15 residues long. CDR3 coding DNA: TGTGCCACCAGCCGAGACTTTGCTGGGGGAAACACCATATATTTT. Translated: CATSRDFAGGNTIYF.

A few counts support this clone. The gene calls are TRBV7-8 and TRBJ2-7; 8 bases line up with TRBD1. The germline V gene encodes CDR1 SGHVS and CDR2 FQNEAQ. This CDR3 is built from 15 residues. Unmatched junction bases numbered 6, after V lost 2 bases and J lost 3 bases. In DNA form, the CDR3 reads TGTGCCAGCAGCTTAATCGGGGACAGGAGCTACGAGCAGTACTTC. Encoded protein: CASSLIGDRSYEQYF.